This T cell receptor (beta chain) was sequenced in a study of T cell responses to AZD1222 COVID-19 vaccine. As regards this clone: Antigen: not known.

Study outcomes and limitations: Donors skewed white British and female; clonal diversity was possibly underestimated.

Data came from immunoSEQ multiplex PCR; TCRdb stores just in-frame clones and leaves some out. The table includes 34,000 or so clones, 85% to 90% detected once. The V end was cut by 4 bases, the J end by 0 bases, with 9 bases between. CDR1 is SNHLY and CDR2 is FYNNEI in the germline V gene. The CDR3 totals 15 residues. Sequencing was performed on peripheral blood, taken on day 0 of AZD1222 vaccination. The chain combines TRBV2 with TRBJ2-2; no reliable D call. This TCR was sampled from an adult in good health. The CDR3, as DNA: TGTGCCAGCAGTGTTCAGACACCGAACACCGGGGAGCTGTTTTTT. Its protein product is CASSVQTPNTGELFF.